This TCR beta chain was sequenced in a study of regulatory T cells in long-lasting Graves disease. Overall study findings and caveats: Persistent disease showed a preference for TRBV28, TRBJ1-2 and TRBJ2-5.

Time point of the sample: newly diagnosed GD, antithyroid drugs for less than 3 months. PBMC RNA served as the TCR library source. This clonotype was recorded at least ten times. Its antigen is as yet unknown. J lost 0 bases, V lost 7 bases, and 13 bases had no gene match. In germline, CDR1 is DFQATT, CDR2 SNEGSKA (reference sequence). The CDR3 is 18 amino acids. The authors built TCR beta libraries using iRepertoire HTBI primers and Arm-PCR of CDR3 regions. TCRdb reprocessed the multiplex PCR reads via MiXCR and lists one record per CDR3 protein. Of more than 300,000 distinct CDR3 sequences listed, about 10% are singletons. The same specimen was also included in a second study, on T cells in Graves' hyperthyroidism and ophthalmopathy. In that study: The hyperthyroidism patients had all been newly diagnosed, and their disease duration was under 2 months. Their ages ranged from 18 to 65 years. Most clonotypes expanded in the thyroid (above 0.001) were also present in blood.

The sample consisted of peripheral blood mononuclear cells (PBMCs), taken at new diagnosis, from a patient treated with antithyroid drugs. This rearrangement joins TRBV20-1 to TRBJ2-1; 12 nucleotides agree with TRBD2. The sequence was obtained from a woman in her late teens or twenties with Graves disease. Here the CDR3 reads CSVYSGLAGSSSYNEQFF. Written as DNA, the CDR3 is TGCAGTGTATATTCGGGACTAGCGGGCTCAAGCTCCTACAATGAGCAGTTCTTC.